Each of the 18 T cell receptor beta chains below was sequenced from the same sample in a study of cutaneous CD30+ T cell lymphoproliferative disorder and hepatitis E. Measured with immunoSEQ multiplex PCR; TCRdb has only the in-frame clones, and not every one. The sample holds more than 6,500 clones; approximately 74% are singletons and the top ten take approximately 1%. Input material: blood. These receptor sequences come from a human donor with a cutaneous T cell lymphoproliferative disorder associated with hepatitis E virus.

The V and J genes are TRBV19 and TRBJ2-2, with 7 bases matching TRBD1. The CDR3 totals 17 residues. CDR1 and CDR2 from the germline V gene are LNHDA and SQIVND (reference sequence). After removal of 6 bases from V and 0 bases from J, the junction contained 10 bases not matched to a gene. The CDR3 sequence: CASRMASGQTNTGELFF. CDR3 sequence (DNA): TGTGCCAGTAGGATGGCTTCGGGACAGACGAACACCGGGGAGCTGTTTTTT.

The chain couples TRBV28 to TRBJ2-2; D is perhaps TRBD2 (5 bases). Per germline, CDR1 MDHEN and CDR2 SYDVKM. This CDR3 contains 12 residues. V was pared by 2 bases and J by 7 bases, with 5 bases between. The CDR3 region has the DNA TGTGCCAGCAGTTTAGGAGGCGGGGAGCTGTTTTTT. It translates to CASSLGGGELFF.

The gene calls are TRBV7-9 and TRBJ2-2; 10 nucleotides agree with TRBD1. CDR1 is SEHNR and CDR2 is FQNEAQ in the germline V gene (reference sequence). Trimming cost V 5 bases and J 6 bases; bases outside gene matches: 6. This CDR3 contains 15 residues. CDR3: CASSPRTGGPGELFF. For the CDR3, the DNA is TGTGCCAGCAGCCCACGGACAGGGGGTCCCGGGGAGCTGTTTTTT.

The chain combines TRBV18 with TRBJ1-2; TRBD1 matches at 7 bases. Germline V gene sequence: CDR1 KGHSH, CDR2 LQKENI. The CDR3 is 13 amino acids. The ends lost 3 bases at V and 6 bases at J; junction bases unmatched: 4. CDR3 DNA sequence: TGTGCCAGCTCACCGGACAGGAGGGATGGCTACACCTTC. This sequence encodes CASSPDRRDGYTF.

Only one count was recorded for this clone. The chain is built from TRBV5-6 and TRBJ1-6; D is unresolved. The germline CDR1 and CDR2 sequences are SGHDT and YYEEEE. Deletions cut 0 bases from V and 16 bases from J, with 11 bases between. This CDR3 is 12 amino acids long. CDR3 in amino acids: CASSLGLTSLHF. The CDR3 nucleotides read TGTGCCAGCAGCTTGGGTCTTACGTCGCTCCACTTT.

V is TRBV7-8 and J is TRBJ1-1; D might be TRBD1 (6 bases). This CDR3 has 17 residues. V lost 3 bases and J lost 0, with 17 bases in between. Germline loops: CDR1 SGHVS, CDR2 FQNEAQ. As DNA, the CDR3 is TGTGCCAGCAGCTTTCTACTAAACAGGGTCATGAACACTGAAGCTTTCTTT. It translates to CASSFLLNRVMNTEAFF.

The chain is built from TRBV7-2 and TRBJ2-1; 7 positions match TRBD2. CDR3 length: 15 residues. Germline V gene sequence: CDR1 SGHTA, CDR2 FQGNSA. V shed 7 bases and J 9 bases; nucleotides not matched to a gene: 15. Here the CDR3 DNA reads TGTGCCAGCACCCAGCGGCGGGAGAGCTTTGGTGAGCAGTTCTTC. This translates into CASTQRRESFGEQFF.

CDR3 region: CASSEGLGLADNEQYF. Here the CDR3 DNA reads TGTGCCAGCAGTGAAGGCCTGGGACTAGCAGACAACGAGCAGTACTTC. The V gene is TRBV2, the J gene TRBJ2-7; 9 nucleotides line up with TRBD2. Germline V CDR1 and CDR2: SNHLY, FYNNEI. This CDR3 has 16 residues. V lost 1 base to trimming and J lost 5 bases; unmatched junction nucleotides: 9. Variable domain in full (rest from reference TRBV2 and TRBJ2-7): EPEVTQTPSHQVTQMGQEVILRCVPISNHLYFYWYRQILGQKVEFLVSFYNNEISEKSEIFDDQFSVERPDGSNFTLKIRSTKLEDSAMYFCASSEGLGLADNEQYFGPGTRLTVT.

This sequence joins TRBV29-1 and TRBJ2-2, with D perhaps matching TRBD2 (6 bases). Germline CDR1 reads SQVTM; CDR2 reads ANQGSEA. Trimming stripped 3 bases from V and 5 bases from J, with 13 bases between. CDR3 length equals 14 residues. DNA for the CDR3: TGCAGCGTTGATTCCGGGACTCCTACCGGGGAGCTGTTTTTT. Translating gives CSVDSGTPTGELFF.

This chain joins TRBV2 and TRBJ1-1; D ambiguous. The germline CDR1 and CDR2 sequences are SNHLY and FYNNEI. V lost 9 bases and J lost 4, with 9 bases in between. The CDR3 is made up of 11 amino acids. CDR3 coding DNA: TGTGCCAGGAAGGAGGCCACTGAAGCTTTCTTT. As protein: CARKEATEAFF.

DNA of the CDR3: TGTGCCAGCAGTTTAGGCAGGTTAGGGGTCAGGGTGGAGACCCAGTACTTC. The encoded protein is CASSLGRLGVRVETQYF. This sequence joins TRBV28 and TRBJ2-5; D perhaps matches TRBD1 (5 bases). CDR1 and CDR2 from the germline V gene are MDHEN and SYDVKM. The length of the CDR3 is 17 residues. Between the trimmed V and J ends, which lost 2 bases and 5 bases, there was a span of 21 bases. Based on the CDR3 plus reference TRBV28 and TRBJ2-5, the full variable domain is DVKVTQSSRYLVKRTGEKVFLECVQDMDHENMFWYRQDPGLGLRLIYFSYDVKMKEKGDIPEGYSVSREKKERFSLILESASTNQTSMYLCASSLGRLGVRVETQYFGPGTRLLVL.

The chain is built from TRBV10-3 and TRBJ1-2; 8 bases line up with TRBD1. V shed 6 bases and J 6 bases; nucleotides not matched to a gene: 3. The CDR3 covers 12 residues. The germline V gene encodes CDR1 ENHRY and CDR2 SYGVKD. CDR3 protein: CAISPGQDGYTF. The CDR3 nucleotides read TGTGCCATCAGCCCGGGACAGGATGGCTACACCTTC.

This chain uses TRBV7-9 with TRBJ1-6; a possible D gene is TRBD1 (5 bases). From germline, CDR1 is SEHNR and CDR2 FQNEAQ (reference sequence). Trimming took 5 bases from V and 10 from J, leaving 15 bases between them. CDR3 length: 14 amino acids. The DNA of the CDR3 is TGTGCCAGCAGCGCCAGGGATCCTCGCTCACCCCTCCACTTT. Its protein is CASSARDPRSPLHF.

The rearrangement joins TRBV28 to TRBJ2-7; 9 positions match TRBD1. Germline assignment: CDR1 MDHEN and CDR2 SYDVKM. The CDR3 sequence is 17 residues long. V lost 3 bases and J lost 1; bases outside the gene matches: 10. CDR3 DNA: TGTGCCAGCAGTTTCCCCCTGGGACAGGGACCTTCCTACGAGCAGTACTTC. The encoded protein is CASSFPLGQGPSYEQYF.

The sample holds a few counts of this clone. The chain joins TRBV27 to TRBJ2-2, with 11 bases matching TRBD1. The CDR3 covers 15 residues. V lost 6 bases and J lost 4; bases outside the gene matches: 4. Germline CDR1 reads MNHEY; CDR2 reads SMNVEV (reference sequence). The CDR3 coding sequence is TGTGCCAGCAGCCTAGGGACAGGGGGCACCGGGGAGCTGTTTTTT. Its translation: CASSLGTGGTGELFF.

The chain couples TRBV28 to TRBJ1-3; D is ambiguous. Germline values: CDR1 MDHEN, CDR2 SYDVKM. V was trimmed by 9 bases and J by 0 bases, leaving 12 bases between them. CDR3 size: 14 residues. CDR3 DNA: TGTGCCAGTAGGTGGGGAAACTCTGGAAACACCATATATTTT. Translating gives CASRWGNSGNTIYF.

This chain joins TRBV27 and TRBJ2-7, with a possible D match to TRBD1 (6 bases). Trimming took off 8 bases at V and 7 bases at J, with 15 bases between the two ends. Looked up from germline, CDR1 is MNHEY and CDR2 is SMNVEV (reference sequence). The CDR3 consists of 12 residues. The CDR3 DNA is TGTGCCAGCTCTTTGACAGGTAGTGAGCAGTACTTC. As protein: CASSLTGSEQYF.

This chain uses TRBV7-8 with TRBJ2-5, with TRBD1 matching 8 bases. The J call is doubtful: the DNA matches TRBJ2-7 better. The V gene's germline CDR1 is SGHVS and CDR2 FQNEAQ. The CDR3 is 16 amino acids. The CDR3 nucleotides are TGTGCCAGCAGCTTAGATGTGGGACAGGTCTCCTACGAGCAGTACTTC. Its translation: CASSLDVGQVSYEQYF.